The entry below gives a single T cell receptor beta chain sequence along with its context. The entry originates in a study of blood T cell repertoires in COVID-19. Study information: Spain, Italy and the United States supplied samples that represented acute and convalescent COVID-19. Sample material is recorded as cDNA or gDNA derived from T cells, B-cell-depleted T cells, or PBMCs.

With 5 bases removed from V and 5 bases from J, the gap between germline ends came to 12 bases. This CDR3 contains 12 residues. Germline CDR1 reads SQVTM; CDR2 reads ANQGSEA. Per the authors' pipeline: Cell counts per sample came from amplifying reference gene primers. TCRdb keeps only in-frame clones here, not all; method: immunoSEQ multiplex PCR. That table gives V, J and clone size, and the DNA gave D and trimming. Seen here are around 200,000 clones, 65% to 90% observed once, and the top ten hold 4.5% to 5.5%. Sample: PBMCs or T cells enriched from blood (not recorded which). This TCR was recovered from a woman aged 25 to 39 who had been exposed to COVID-19. V and J are TRBV29-1 and TRBJ2-5; D might be TRBD2 (7 bases). Here the CDR3 reads CSVWGGGETQYF. CDR3 nucleotide sequence: TGCAGCGTTTGGGGGGGCGGGGAGACCCAGTACTTC.